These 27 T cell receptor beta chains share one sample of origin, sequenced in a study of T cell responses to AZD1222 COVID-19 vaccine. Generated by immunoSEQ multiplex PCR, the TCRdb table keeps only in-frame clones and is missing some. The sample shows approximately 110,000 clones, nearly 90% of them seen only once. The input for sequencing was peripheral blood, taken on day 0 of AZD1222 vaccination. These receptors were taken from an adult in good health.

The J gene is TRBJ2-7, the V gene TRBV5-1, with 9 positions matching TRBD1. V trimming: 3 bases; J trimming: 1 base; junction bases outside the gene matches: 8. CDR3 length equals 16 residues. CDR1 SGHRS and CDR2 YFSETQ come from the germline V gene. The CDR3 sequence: CASSWLQGALSYEQYF. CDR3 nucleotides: TGCGCCAGCAGCTGGCTACAGGGGGCCCTTTCCTACGAGCAGTACTTC.

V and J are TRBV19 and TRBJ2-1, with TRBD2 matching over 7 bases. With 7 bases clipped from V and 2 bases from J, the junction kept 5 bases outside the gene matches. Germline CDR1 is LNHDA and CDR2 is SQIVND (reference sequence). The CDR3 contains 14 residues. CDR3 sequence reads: CASNPSGPYNEQFF. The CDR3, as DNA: TGTGCCAGTAATCCTAGCGGTCCCTACAATGAGCAGTTCTTC.

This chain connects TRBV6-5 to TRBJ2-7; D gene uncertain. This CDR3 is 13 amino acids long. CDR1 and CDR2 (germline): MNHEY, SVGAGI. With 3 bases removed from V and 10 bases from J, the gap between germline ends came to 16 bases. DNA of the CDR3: TGTGCCAGCAGTTATTGGCCCAGGTTAGATCAGTACTTC. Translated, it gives CASSYWPRLDQYF.

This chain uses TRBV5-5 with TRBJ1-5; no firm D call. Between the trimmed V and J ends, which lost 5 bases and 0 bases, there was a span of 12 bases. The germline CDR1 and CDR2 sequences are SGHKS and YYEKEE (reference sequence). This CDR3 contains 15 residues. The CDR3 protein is CASSEDGYSNQPQHF. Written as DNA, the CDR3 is TGTGCCAGCAGTGAAGACGGCTATAGCAATCAGCCCCAGCATTTT.

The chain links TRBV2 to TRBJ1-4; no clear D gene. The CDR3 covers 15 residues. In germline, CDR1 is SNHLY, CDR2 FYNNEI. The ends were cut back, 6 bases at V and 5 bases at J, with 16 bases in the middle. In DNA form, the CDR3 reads TGTGCCAGCAGGGTTCGCCAAGGCATAAATGAAAAACTGTTTTTT. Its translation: CASRVRQGINEKLFF. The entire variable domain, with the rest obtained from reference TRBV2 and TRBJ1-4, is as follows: EPEVTQTPSHQVTQMGQEVILRCVPISNHLYFYWYRQILGQKVEFLVSFYNNEISEKSEIFDDQFSVERPDGSNFTLKIRSTKLEDSAMYFCASRVRQGINEKLFFGSGTQLSVL.

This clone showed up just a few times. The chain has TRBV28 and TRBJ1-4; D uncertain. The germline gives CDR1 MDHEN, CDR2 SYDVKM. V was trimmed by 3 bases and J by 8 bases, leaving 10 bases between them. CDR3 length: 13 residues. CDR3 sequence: CASSFRLGEKLFF. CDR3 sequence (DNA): TGTGCCAGCAGTTTCCGTTTAGGGGAAAAACTGTTTTTT.

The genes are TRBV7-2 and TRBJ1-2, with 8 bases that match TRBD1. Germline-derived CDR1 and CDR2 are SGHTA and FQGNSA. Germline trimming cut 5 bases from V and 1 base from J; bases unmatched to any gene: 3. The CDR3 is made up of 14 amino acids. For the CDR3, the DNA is TGTGCCAGCAGCCCGACAGGGGATAACTATGGCTACACCTTC. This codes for CASSPTGDNYGYTF.

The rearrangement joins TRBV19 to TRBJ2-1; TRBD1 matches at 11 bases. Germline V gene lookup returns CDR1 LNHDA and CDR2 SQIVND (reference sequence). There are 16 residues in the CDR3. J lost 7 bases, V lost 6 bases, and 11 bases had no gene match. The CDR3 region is CASSLYGTGGGNEQFF. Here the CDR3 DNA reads TGTGCCAGTAGCCTCTACGGGACAGGGGGAGGTAATGAGCAGTTCTTC.

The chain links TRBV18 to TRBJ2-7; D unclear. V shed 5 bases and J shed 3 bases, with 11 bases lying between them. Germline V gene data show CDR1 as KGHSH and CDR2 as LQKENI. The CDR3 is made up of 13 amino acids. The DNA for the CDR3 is TGTGCCAGCTCAGGGCAGCAATTCTACGAGCAGTACTTC. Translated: CASSGQQFYEQYF.

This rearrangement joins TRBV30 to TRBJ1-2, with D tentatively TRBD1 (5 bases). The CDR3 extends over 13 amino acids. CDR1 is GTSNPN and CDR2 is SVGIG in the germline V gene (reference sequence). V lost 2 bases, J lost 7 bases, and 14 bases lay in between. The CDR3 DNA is TGTGCCTGGAGTACCCAGGGTGGGATTGGCTACACCTTC. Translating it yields CAWSTQGGIGYTF.

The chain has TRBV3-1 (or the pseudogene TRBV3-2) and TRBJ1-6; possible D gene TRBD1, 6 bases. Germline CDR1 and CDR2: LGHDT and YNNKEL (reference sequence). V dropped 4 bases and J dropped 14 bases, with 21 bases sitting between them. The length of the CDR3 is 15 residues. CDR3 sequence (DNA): TGTGCCAGCAGCCCGGCCGGACAGCGCCGTCGGGCCCTCCACTTT. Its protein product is CASSPAGQRRRALHF.

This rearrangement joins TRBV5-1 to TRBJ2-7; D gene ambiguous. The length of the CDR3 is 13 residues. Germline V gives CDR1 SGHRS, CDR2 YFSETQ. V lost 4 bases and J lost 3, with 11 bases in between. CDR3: CASSPDVLYEQYF. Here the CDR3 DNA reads TGCGCCAGCAGCCCGGACGTTCTCTACGAGCAGTACTTC.

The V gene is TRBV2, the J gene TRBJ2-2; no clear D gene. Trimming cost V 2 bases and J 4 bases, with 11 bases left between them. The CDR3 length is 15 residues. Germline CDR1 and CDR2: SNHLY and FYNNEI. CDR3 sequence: CASSETAAFTGELFF. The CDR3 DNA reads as TGTGCCAGCAGTGAAACTGCAGCGTTCACCGGGGAGCTGTTTTTT.

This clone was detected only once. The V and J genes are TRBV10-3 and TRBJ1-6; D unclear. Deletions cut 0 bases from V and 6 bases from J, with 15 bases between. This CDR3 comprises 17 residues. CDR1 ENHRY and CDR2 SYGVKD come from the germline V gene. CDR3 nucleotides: TGTGCCATCAGTGAGTCGATTCAGGAATGGTCTAATTCACCCCTCCACTTT. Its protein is CAISESIQEWSNSPLHF.

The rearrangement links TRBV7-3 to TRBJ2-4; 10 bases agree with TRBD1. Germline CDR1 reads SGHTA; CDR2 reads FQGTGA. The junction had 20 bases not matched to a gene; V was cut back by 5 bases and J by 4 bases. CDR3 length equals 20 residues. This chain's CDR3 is CASSLLLGTGAQGRKNIQYF. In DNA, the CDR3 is TGTGCCAGCAGCCTTCTATTGGGGACAGGGGCCCAGGGTCGTAAAAACATTCAGTACTTC.

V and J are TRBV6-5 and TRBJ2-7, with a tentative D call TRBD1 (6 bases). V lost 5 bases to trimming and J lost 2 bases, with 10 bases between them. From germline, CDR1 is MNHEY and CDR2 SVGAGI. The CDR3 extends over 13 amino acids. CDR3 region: CASSLDSPYEQYF. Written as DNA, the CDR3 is TGTGCCAGCAGTCTGGACAGCCCCTACGAGCAGTACTTC.

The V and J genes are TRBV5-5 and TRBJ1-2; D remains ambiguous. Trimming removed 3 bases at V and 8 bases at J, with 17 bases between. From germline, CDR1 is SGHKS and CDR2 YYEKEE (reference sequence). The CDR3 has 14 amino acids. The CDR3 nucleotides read TGTGCCAGCAGCTCCCCTGTTCGGGTCTTCGGCTACACCTTC. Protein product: CASSSPVRVFGYTF.

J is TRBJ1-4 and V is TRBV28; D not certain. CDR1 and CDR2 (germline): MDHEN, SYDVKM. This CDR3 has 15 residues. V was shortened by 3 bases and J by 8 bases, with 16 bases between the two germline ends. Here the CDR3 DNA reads TGTGCCAGCAGTTTGGGGTCGAGGTTAGGAGAAAAACTGTTTTTT. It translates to CASSLGSRLGEKLFF. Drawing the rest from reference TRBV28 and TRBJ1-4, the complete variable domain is DVKVTQSSRYLVKRTGEKVFLECVQDMDHENMFWYRQDPGLGLRLIYFSYDVKMKEKGDIPEGYSVSREKKERFSLILESASTNQTSMYLCASSLGSRLGEKLFFGSGTQLSVL.

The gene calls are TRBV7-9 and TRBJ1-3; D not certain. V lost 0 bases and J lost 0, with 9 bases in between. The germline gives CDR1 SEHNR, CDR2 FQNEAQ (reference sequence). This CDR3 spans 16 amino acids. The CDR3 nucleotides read TGTGCCAGCAGCTTAGCAGGGAAGTACTCTGGAAACACCATATATTTT. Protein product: CASSLAGKYSGNTIYF.

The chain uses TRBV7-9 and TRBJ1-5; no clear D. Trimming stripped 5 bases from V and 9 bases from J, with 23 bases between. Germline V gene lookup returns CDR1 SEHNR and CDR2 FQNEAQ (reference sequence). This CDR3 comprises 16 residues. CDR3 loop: CASSTSLMYGSGPQHF. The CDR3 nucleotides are TGTGCCAGCAGCACGTCACTCATGTACGGGTCGGGGCCCCAGCATTTT.

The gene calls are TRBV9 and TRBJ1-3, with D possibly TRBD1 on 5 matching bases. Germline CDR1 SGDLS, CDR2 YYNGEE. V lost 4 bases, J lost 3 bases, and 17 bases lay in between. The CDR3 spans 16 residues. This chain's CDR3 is CASSSPTVFFGNTIYF. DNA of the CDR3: TGTGCCAGCAGCTCTCCGACAGTTTTTTTTGGAAACACCATATATTTT.

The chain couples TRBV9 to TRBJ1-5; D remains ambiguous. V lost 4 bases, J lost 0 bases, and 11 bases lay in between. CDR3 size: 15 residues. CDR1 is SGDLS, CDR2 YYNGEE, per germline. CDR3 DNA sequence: TGTGCCAGCAGCCCCGGCGGTATTAGCAATCAGCCCCAGCATTTT. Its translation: CASSPGGISNQPQHF. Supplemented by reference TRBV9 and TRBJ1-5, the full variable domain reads DSGVTQTPKHLITATGQRVTLRCSPRSGDLSVYWYQQSLDQGLQFLIQYYNGEERAKGNILERFSAQQFPDLHSELNLSSLELGDSALYFCASSPGGISNQPQHFGDGTRLSIL.

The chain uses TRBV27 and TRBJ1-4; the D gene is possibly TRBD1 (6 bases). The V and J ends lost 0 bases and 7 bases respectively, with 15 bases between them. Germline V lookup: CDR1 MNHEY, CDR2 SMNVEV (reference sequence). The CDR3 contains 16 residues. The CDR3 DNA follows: TGTGCCAGCAGTTTATCGTGGGGGCAGGGCCGTGAAAAACTGTTTTTT. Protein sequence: CASSLSWGQGREKLFF.

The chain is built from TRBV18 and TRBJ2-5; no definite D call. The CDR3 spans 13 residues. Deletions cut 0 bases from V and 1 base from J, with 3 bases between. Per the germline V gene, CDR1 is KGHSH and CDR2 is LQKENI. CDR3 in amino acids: CASSPPSQETQYF. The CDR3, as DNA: TGTGCCAGCTCACCACCCTCCCAAGAGACCCAGTACTTC.

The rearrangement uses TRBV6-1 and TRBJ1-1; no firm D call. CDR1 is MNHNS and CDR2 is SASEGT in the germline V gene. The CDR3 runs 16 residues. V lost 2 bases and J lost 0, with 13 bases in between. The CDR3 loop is CASSEKRVWLNTEAFF. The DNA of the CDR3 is TGTGCCAGCAGTGAAAAAAGGGTATGGCTGAACACTGAAGCTTTCTTT.

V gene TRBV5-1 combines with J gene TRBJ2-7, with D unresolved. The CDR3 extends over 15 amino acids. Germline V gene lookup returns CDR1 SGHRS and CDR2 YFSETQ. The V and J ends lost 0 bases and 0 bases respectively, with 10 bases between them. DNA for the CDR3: TGCGCCAGCAGCTTGGAGCCTTTAAGCTCCTACGAGCAGTACGTC. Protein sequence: CASSLEPLSSYEQYV.

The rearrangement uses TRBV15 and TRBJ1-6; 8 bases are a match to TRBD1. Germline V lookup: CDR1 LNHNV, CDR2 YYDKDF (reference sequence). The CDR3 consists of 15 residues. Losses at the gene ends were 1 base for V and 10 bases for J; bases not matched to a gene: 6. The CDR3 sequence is CATSRVGQAGSPLHF. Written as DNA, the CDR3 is TGTGCCACCAGCAGAGTGGGACAGGCGGGGTCACCCCTCCACTTT.